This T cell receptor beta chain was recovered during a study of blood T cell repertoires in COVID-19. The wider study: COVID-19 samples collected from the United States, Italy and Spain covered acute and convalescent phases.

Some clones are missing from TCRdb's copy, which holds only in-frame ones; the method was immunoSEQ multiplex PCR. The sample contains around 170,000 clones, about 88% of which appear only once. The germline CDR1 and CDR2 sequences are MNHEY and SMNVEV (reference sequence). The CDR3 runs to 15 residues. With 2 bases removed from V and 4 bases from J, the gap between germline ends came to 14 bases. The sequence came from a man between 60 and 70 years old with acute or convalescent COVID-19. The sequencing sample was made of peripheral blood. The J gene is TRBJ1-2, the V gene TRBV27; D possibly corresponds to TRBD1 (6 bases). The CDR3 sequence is CASSLHPPGAYGYTF. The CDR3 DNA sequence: TGTGCCAGCAGTTTACATCCCCCAGGGGCCTATGGCTACACCTTC.